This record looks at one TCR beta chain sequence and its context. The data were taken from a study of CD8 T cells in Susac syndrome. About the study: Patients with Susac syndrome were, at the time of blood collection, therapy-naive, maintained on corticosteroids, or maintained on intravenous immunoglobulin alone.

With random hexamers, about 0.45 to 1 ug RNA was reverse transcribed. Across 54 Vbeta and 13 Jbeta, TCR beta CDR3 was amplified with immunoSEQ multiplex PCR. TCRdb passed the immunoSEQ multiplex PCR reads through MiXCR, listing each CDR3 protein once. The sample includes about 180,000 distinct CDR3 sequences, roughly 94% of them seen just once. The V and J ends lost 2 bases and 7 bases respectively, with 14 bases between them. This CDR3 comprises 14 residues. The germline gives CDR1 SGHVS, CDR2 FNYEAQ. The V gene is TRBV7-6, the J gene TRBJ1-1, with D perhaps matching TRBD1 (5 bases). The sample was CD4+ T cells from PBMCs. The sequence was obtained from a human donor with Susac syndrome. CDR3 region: CASSLYRSVGEAFF. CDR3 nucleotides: TGTGCCAGCAGCTTATACAGGAGTGTCGGTGAAGCTTTCTTT.